One sample yielded the 25 T cell receptor beta chains listed below, sequenced in a study of blood T cell repertoires in COVID-19. Measured with immunoSEQ multiplex PCR; TCRdb has only the in-frame clones, and not every one. The sample records approximately 110,000 clones, roughly nine tenths being singletons. Sequencing was performed on peripheral blood. The origin of the receptors is a man aged 45-65 years with COVID-19, enrolled during active disease.

This chain uses TRBV27 with TRBJ2-7, with D maybe TRBD2 (6 bases). The V and J ends lost 8 bases and 2 bases respectively, with 16 bases between them. Germline V gene data show CDR1 as MNHEY and CDR2 as SMNVEV (reference sequence). CDR3 size: 14 residues. CDR3 nucleotide sequence: TGTGCCAGCCGCATGGGAGGTGGGACCTACGAGCAGTACTTC. Its protein is CASRMGGGTYEQYF.

The chain joins TRBV10-3 to TRBJ1-1, with 8 bases matching TRBD1. Germline V gives CDR1 ENHRY, CDR2 SYGVKD. There are 19 residues in the CDR3. Trimming removed 2 bases from V and 1 base from J; junction bases left unmatched: 15. This CDR3 reads CAISEPAGGQGRGNTEAFF. Written as DNA, the CDR3 is TGTGCCATCAGTGAGCCGGCGGGTGGACAGGGAAGGGGGAACACTGAAGCTTTCTTT.

The chain couples TRBV28 to TRBJ2-3, with 12 nucleotides matching TRBD2. Germline trimming cut 5 bases from V and 2 bases from J; bases unmatched to any gene: 8. The CDR3 is 17 residues long. CDR1 MDHEN and CDR2 SYDVKM come from the germline V gene. CDR3 DNA sequence: TGTGCCAGCAGTGCAATTCTAGCGGGAGGGAACACAGATACGCAGTATTTT. Protein: CASSAILAGGNTDTQYF.

This clone was found once. The chain uses TRBV6-5 and TRBJ2-7; D uncertain. The V and J ends lost 2 bases and 4 bases respectively, with 3 bases between them. Germline CDR1 reads MNHEY; CDR2 reads SVGAGI. The CDR3 is 11 residues long. CDR3: CASSYRYEQYF. The CDR3 nucleotides are TGTGCCAGCAGTTACCGTTACGAGCAGTACTTC.

The chain joins TRBV19 to TRBJ2-7; 7 nucleotides agree with TRBD2. CDR3 length: 13 residues. CDR1 is LNHDA and CDR2 is SQIVND in the germline V gene (reference sequence). The J segment lost 2 bases and the V segment lost 6 bases, leaving 4 bases of the junction unmatched. The CDR3, as DNA: TGTGCCAGTAGCGGGAGGCCCACCTACGAGCAGTACGTC. Translating it yields CASSGRPTYEQYV.

This clone has only a few counts. The genes are TRBV7-8 and TRBJ2-1, with D perhaps TRBD2 (6 bases). Germline-derived CDR1 and CDR2 are SGHVS and FQNEAQ. The length of the CDR3 is 15 residues. The V and J ends lost 2 bases and 6 bases respectively, with 14 bases between them. CDR3 loop: CASSLLGGPGNEQFF. DNA for the CDR3: TGTGCCAGCAGCTTACTCGGGGGACCGGGCAATGAGCAGTTCTTC.

This sequence joins TRBV7-8 and TRBJ2-1; D is possibly TRBD2 (6 bases). Germline assignment: CDR1 SGHVS and CDR2 FQNEAQ. This CDR3 has 18 residues. Trimming took off 0 bases at V and 0 bases at J, with 15 bases between the two ends. CDR3 DNA sequence: TGTGCCAGCAGCTTAGCGATGTGGGGGGTCGGCTCCTACAATGAGCAGTTCTTC. Protein product: CASSLAMWGVGSYNEQFF.

The chain is built from TRBV20-1 and TRBJ1-2, with D perhaps matching TRBD1 (5 bases). The CDR3 runs 11 residues. CDR1 and CDR2 from the germline V gene are DFQATT and SNEGSKA (reference sequence). With 4 bases removed from V and 2 bases from J, the gap between germline ends came to 5 bases. The CDR3 nucleotides read TGCAGTGCTACAGGGAACTATGGCTACACCTTC. Protein product: CSATGNYGYTF.

This chain uses TRBV12-5 with TRBJ2-5, with D unresolved. Germline V gene sequence: CDR1 LGHNT, CDR2 FRNRAP. The CDR3 has 13 amino acids. Trimming left V 7 bases short and J 7 bases short, with 16 bases between. The DNA for the CDR3 is TGTGCTAGTGCCGGTACGGGTGAAGGGACCCAGTACTTC. Translation: CASAGTGEGTQYF.

The rearrangement uses TRBV3-1 (or the pseudogene TRBV3-2) and TRBJ1-3, with D maybe TRBD1 (5 bases). Between the trimmed V and J ends, which lost 5 bases and 1 base, there was a span of 15 bases. The CDR3 is 16 amino acids. Germline V gene data show CDR1 as LGHDT and CDR2 as YNNKEL (reference sequence). CDR3 sequence reads: CASSRGGFESGNTIYF. CDR3 in DNA: TGTGCCAGCAGCAGGGGAGGGTTTGAATCTGGAAACACCATATATTTT.

The rearrangement joins TRBV6-1 to TRBJ2-5, with D unresolved. Trimming took off 2 bases at V and 5 bases at J, with 15 bases between the two ends. Germline CDR1 reads MNHNS; CDR2 reads SASEGT. This CDR3 is built from 15 residues. The CDR3 DNA follows: TGTGCCAGCAGTGAACCCCACACCAATTGGGAGACCCAGTACTTC. This gives the protein CASSEPHTNWETQYF.

This chain connects TRBV9 to TRBJ2-1, with D unresolved. From germline, CDR1 is SGDLS and CDR2 YYNGEE. Trimming stripped 3 bases from V and 2 bases from J, with 9 bases between. The CDR3 consists of 14 residues. CDR3 nucleotides: TGTGCCAGCAGCGCTGAGGTCCCCTACAATGAGCAGTTCTTC. It is translated as CASSAEVPYNEQFF.

The chain combines TRBV7-2 with TRBJ2-5; perhaps TRBD2 as D (6 bases). This CDR3 spans 15 amino acids. Germline values: CDR1 SGHTA, CDR2 FQGNSA. V lost 2 bases to trimming and J lost 0 bases, with 10 bases between them. The CDR3 DNA reads TGTGCCAGCAGCTTACAAGCGGGCCACCAAGAGACCCAGTACTTC. Its translation is CASSLQAGHQETQYF. Based on the CDR3 plus reference TRBV7-2 and TRBJ2-5, the full variable domain is GAGVSQSPSNKVTEKGKDVELRCDPISGHTALYWYRQSLGQGLEFLIYFQGNSAPDKSGLPSDRFSAERTGGSVSTLTIQRTQQEDSAVYLCASSLQAGHQETQYFGPGTRLLVL.

This chain links TRBV19 with TRBJ1-1; the D is unclear. The CDR3 has 11 amino acids. Germline V gives CDR1 LNHDA, CDR2 SQIVND (reference sequence). V was pared by 7 bases and J by 7 bases, with 10 bases between. The CDR3 bases are TGTGCCAGTAATTTCGGACTTGAAGCTTTCTTT. It translates to CASNFGLEAFF. The whole variable domain, remainder taken from reference TRBV19 and TRBJ1-1, is DGGITQSPKYLFRKEGQNVTLSCEQNLNHDAMYWYRQDPGQGLRLIYYSQIVNDFQKGDIAEGYSVSREKKESFPLTVTSAQKNPTAFYLCASNFGLEAFFGQGTRLTVV.

CDR3 DNA: TGCGCCAGCAGCTCGCCGGACAATAATGAAAAACTGTTTTTT. Encoded protein: CASSSPDNNEKLFF. The rearrangement joins TRBV5-1 to TRBJ1-4; possible D gene TRBD1, 5 bases. This CDR3 is 14 amino acids long. Germline assignment: CDR1 SGHRS and CDR2 YFSETQ. Trimming took off 3 bases at V and 4 bases at J, with 10 bases between the two ends.

This chain uses TRBV14 with TRBJ1-2, with a tentative D call TRBD1 (6 bases). V lost 0 bases and J 8 bases, leaving 16 bases between the germline ends. The CDR3 totals 15 residues. Looked up from germline, CDR1 is SGHDN and CDR2 is FVKESK. This CDR3 is CASSQDDFVTGGYTF. The CDR3, as DNA: TGTGCCAGCAGCCAAGATGACTTTGTGACAGGCGGCTACACCTTC.

This sequence joins TRBV3-1 (or the pseudogene TRBV3-2) and TRBJ2-7; possible D gene TRBD1, 5 bases. From germline, CDR1 is LGHDT and CDR2 YNNKEL (reference sequence). The CDR3 totals 22 residues. V gave up 0 bases and J gave up 3 bases, with 33 bases separating them. CDR3 nucleotides: TGTGCCAGCAGCCAAGATCAAGGGGAAGAGGTAATTCGCACCACCTCCCGCTACGAGCAGTACTTC. This translates into CASSQDQGEEVIRTTSRYEQYF.

The rearrangement joins TRBV6-5 to TRBJ2-3, with D maybe TRBD1 (7 bases). Trimming pared 5 bases from V and 3 bases from J, leaving 15 bases between. Germline CDR1 and CDR2: MNHEY and SVGAGI. This CDR3 is built from 15 residues. CDR3 nucleotide sequence: TGTGCCAGCAGTACTTCAGGGGGAGGAACAGATACGCAGTATTTT. Protein product: CASSTSGGGTDTQYF.

For this clone: Within the sample, other DNA sequences also encode this same CDR3. J is TRBJ1-1 and V is TRBV19; D is ambiguous. This CDR3 is 14 amino acids long. V dropped 1 base and J dropped 1 base, with 7 bases sitting between them. CDR1 and CDR2 (germline): LNHDA, SQIVND (reference sequence). The CDR3 protein is CASSIVGGNTEAFF. The CDR3 DNA reads as TGTGCCAGTAGTATAGTAGGCGGGAACACTGAAGCTTTCTTT.

The chain combines TRBV7-2 with TRBJ1-1; maybe TRBD1 (6 bases). The CDR3 extends over 15 amino acids. CDR1 and CDR2 from the germline V gene are SGHTA and FQGNSA. V gave up 1 base and J gave up 4 bases, with 13 bases separating them. The CDR3 region is CASSLDNRAATEAFF. The CDR3 coding sequence is TGTGCCAGCAGCTTAGACAACAGGGCGGCCACTGAAGCTTTCTTT.

The chain links TRBV28 to TRBJ2-3; 11 bases agree with TRBD2. CDR3 length: 15 residues. The V segment lost 5 bases and the J segment 4 bases; nucleotides outside the gene matches: 5. The germline CDR1 and CDR2 sequences are MDHEN and SYDVKM. CDR3 protein: CASSPVAGGSDTQYF. CDR3 sequence (DNA): TGTGCCAGCAGTCCAGTAGCGGGAGGGTCAGATACGCAGTATTTT.

This chain links TRBV28 with TRBJ2-2, with TRBD1 matching over 8 bases. The CDR3 is made up of 15 amino acids. The ends lost 6 bases at V and 5 bases at J; junction bases unmatched: 8. The germline gives CDR1 MDHEN, CDR2 SYDVKM. The CDR3 DNA follows: TGTGCCAGCAGCAGGGGGCGGCGGGAAACCGGGGAGCTGTTTTTT. Translated: CASSRGRRETGELFF.

The chain uses TRBV10-3 and TRBJ1-2; D is unclear. The CDR3 is 14 residues long. V was pared by 4 bases and J by 3 bases, with 12 bases between. From germline, CDR1 is ENHRY and CDR2 SYGVKD. CDR3 loop: CAISVVDRDYGYTF. The CDR3 DNA follows: TGTGCCATCAGTGTGGTTGACCGGGACTATGGCTACACCTTC.

The gene calls are TRBV19 and TRBJ2-3; 10 bases agree with TRBD1. Germline-derived CDR1 and CDR2 are LNHDA and SQIVND (reference sequence). This CDR3 has 13 amino acids. Trimming cost V 6 bases and J 4 bases; bases outside gene matches: 1. The CDR3 protein is CASRTGGADTQYF. CDR3 nucleotides: TGTGCCAGTAGGACAGGGGGCGCAGATACGCAGTATTTT. The full variable domain, with the rest looked up from reference TRBV19 and TRBJ2-3, is DGGITQSPKYLFRKEGQNVTLSCEQNLNHDAMYWYRQDPGQGLRLIYYSQIVNDFQKGDIAEGYSVSREKKESFPLTVTSAQKNPTAFYLCASRTGGADTQYFGPGTRLTVL.

The chain employs TRBV5-1 and TRBJ2-1; TRBD2 agrees at 12 bases. CDR3 length: 15 residues. The V gene end was trimmed by 5 bases and the J gene end by 5 bases; junction bases not matched to a gene: 5. The V gene's germline CDR1 is SGHRS and CDR2 YFSETQ. The CDR3 coding sequence is TGCGCCAGCAGTTCGACTAGCGGGGGACACAATGAGCAGTTCTTC. Translating it yields CASSSTSGGHNEQFF.